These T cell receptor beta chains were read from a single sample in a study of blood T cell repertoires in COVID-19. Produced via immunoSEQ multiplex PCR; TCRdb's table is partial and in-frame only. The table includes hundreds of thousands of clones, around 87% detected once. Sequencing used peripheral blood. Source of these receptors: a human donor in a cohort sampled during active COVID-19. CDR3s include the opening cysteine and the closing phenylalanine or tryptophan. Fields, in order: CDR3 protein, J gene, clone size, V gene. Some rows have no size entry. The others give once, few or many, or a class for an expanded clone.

CDR3: CASSLSDRGYTGELFF
J: TRBJ2-2
size: few
V: TRBV5-1

CDR3: CASSERGQAKLFF
J: TRBJ1-4
size: few
V: TRBV6-1

CDR3: CASSDRTHYGYTF
J: TRBJ1-2
size: -
V: TRBV9

CDR3: CASSRRLGGFYGYTF
J: TRBJ1-2
size: -
V: TRBV5-6

CDR3: CASSWGGGGVNEQFF
J: TRBJ2-1
size: -
V: TRBV28

CDR3: CASSKGGENQPQHF
J: TRBJ1-5
size: many
V: TRBV21-1

CDR3: CASSVTGGGETQYF
J: TRBJ2-5
size: -
V: TRBV25-1

CDR3: CASSQDGVWTNTLDTQYF
J: TRBJ2-3
size: few
V: TRBV4-2

CDR3: CASSPGWEAFF
J: TRBJ1-1
size: -
V: TRBV28

CDR3: CASSVDSGGTFYGYTF
J: TRBJ1-2
size: -
V: TRBV9

CDR3: CASSLGGSGGLGSPLHF
J: TRBJ1-6
size: few
V: TRBV7-8

CDR3: CASSLAGQLNYGYTF
J: TRBJ1-2
size: -
V: TRBV7-2

CDR3: CASSQGTGVNTGELFF
J: TRBJ2-2
size: -
V: TRBV4-1

CDR3: CASSLSRTGLFLNTEAFF
J: TRBJ1-1
size: -
V: TRBV27

CDR3: CASKWGGTYEQYF
J: TRBJ2-7
size: -
V: TRBV27

CDR3: CASSSNTGELFF
J: TRBJ2-2
size: -
V: TRBV5-1

CDR3: CASGQGLTEAFF
J: TRBJ1-1
size: -
V: TRBV10-2

CDR3: CSASAPRGFQETQYF
J: TRBJ2-5
size: -
V: TRBV20-1

CDR3: CASSFSGYQGEQYF
J: TRBJ2-7
size: once
V: TRBV5-4

CDR3: CASSLGQGRPSTEAFF
J: TRBJ1-1
size: -
V: TRBV7-2

CDR3: CASSLTTGTYNEQFF
J: TRBJ2-1
size: -
V: TRBV3-1/TRBV3-2

CDR3: CASSPSGRNAEQYF
J: TRBJ2-7
size: -
V: TRBV9

CDR3: CASSFHGQGNRRPNYGYTF
J: TRBJ1-2
size: -
V: TRBV27

CDR3: CAWRAAGSSGANVLTF
J: TRBJ2-6
size: -
V: TRBV30

CDR3: CAWSRTAGASEQYF
J: TRBJ2-7
size: -
V: TRBV30

CDR3: CASSFRMNTEAFF
J: TRBJ1-1
size: -
V: TRBV11-2

CDR3: CASSTTGTEAFF
J: TRBJ1-1
size: -
V: TRBV28

CDR3: CAWYDRGRSGNTIYF
J: TRBJ1-3
size: -
V: TRBV30

CDR3: CASRGQGLSPQFF
J: TRBJ2-1
size: -
V: TRBV6-5

CDR3: CASSQELPGNNQPQHF
J: TRBJ1-5
size: -
V: TRBV16

CDR3: CAISEGLAGADTQYF
J: TRBJ2-3
size: -
V: TRBV10-3

CDR3: CASSLSTSGVSNEQFF
J: TRBJ2-1
size: -
V: TRBV27

CDR3: CASSPGGTSGGPQPGAQYF
J: TRBJ2-5
size: -
V: TRBV5-1

CDR3: CASSKGRRTGGDPPSYEQYF
J: TRBJ2-7
size: -
V: TRBV21-1

CDR3: CASTRGETQYF
J: TRBJ2-5
size: -
V: TRBV6-5

CDR3: CASKWSPPVNSPLHF
J: TRBJ1-6
size: -
V: TRBV2

CDR3: CASSSPDGRGQYF
J: TRBJ2-7
size: -
V: TRBV5-6

CDR3: CASNLGTANTEAFF
J: TRBJ1-1
size: -
V: TRBV7-2

CDR3: CASGLAASDTQYF
J: TRBJ2-3
size: -
V: TRBV21-1

CDR3: CASSPSVPGTSGSSQYF
J: TRBJ2-3
size: -
V: TRBV5-1

CDR3: CASSLQGSTEAFF
J: TRBJ1-1
size: -
V: TRBV11-2

CDR3: CASSPLPPTGSGGELFF
J: TRBJ2-2
size: -
V: TRBV18

CDR3: CASSLTKGETQYF
J: TRBJ2-5
size: -
V: TRBV7-2

CDR3: CASPLPYEEGTQYF
J: TRBJ2-5
size: -
V: TRBV7-8

CDR3: CASSYFPLSSGKDTGELFF
J: TRBJ2-2
size: -
V: TRBV6-2/TRBV6-3

CDR3: CASSFQARAETQYF
J: TRBJ2-5
size: -
V: TRBV11-2

CDR3: CASSKSSGRDAGELFF
J: TRBJ2-2
size: -
V: TRBV3-1/TRBV3-2

CDR3: CASSRGRRVTNEKLFF
J: TRBJ1-4
size: -
V: TRBV27

CDR3: CASSLGDTAFF
J: TRBJ1-1
size: -
V: TRBV7-8

CDR3: CASTSSYEQYF
J: TRBJ2-7
size: -
V: TRBV25-1

CDR3: CASSVDGDTRGTQYF
J: TRBJ2-3
size: -
V: TRBV9

CDR3: CASSLSRTSPREELFF
J: TRBJ2-2
size: many
V: TRBV7-9

CDR3: CASSPPNSMARDTEAFF
J: TRBJ1-1
size: -
V: TRBV18

CDR3: CASSPLTGGFGEQYF
J: TRBJ2-7
size: once
V: TRBV6-5

CDR3: CASTREGGNEQFF
J: TRBJ2-1
size: -
V: TRBV6-6

CDR3: CASSYRVQETQYF
J: TRBJ2-5
size: -
V: TRBV2

CDR3: CASSPLAGGRYEQYF
J: TRBJ2-7
size: -
V: TRBV11-2